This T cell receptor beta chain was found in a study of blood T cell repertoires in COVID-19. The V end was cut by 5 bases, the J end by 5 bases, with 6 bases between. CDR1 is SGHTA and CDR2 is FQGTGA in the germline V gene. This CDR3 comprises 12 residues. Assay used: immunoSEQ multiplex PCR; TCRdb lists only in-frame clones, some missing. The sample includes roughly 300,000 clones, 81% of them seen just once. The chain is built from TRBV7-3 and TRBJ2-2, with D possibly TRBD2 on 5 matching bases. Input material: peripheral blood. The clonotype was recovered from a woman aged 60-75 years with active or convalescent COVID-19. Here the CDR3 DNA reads TGTGCCAGCAGCGTAGCGACCGGGGAGCTGTTTTTT. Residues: CASSVATGELFF.